The text below deals with one T cell receptor (beta chain). Its antigen is unknown. This entry is derived from a study of cytomegalovirus exposure and HLA in healthy donors. Germline-derived CDR1 and CDR2 are LGHNA and YSLEER. This CDR3 is 15 amino acids long. Trimming shortened V by 4 bases and J by 4 bases, and 16 bases separated the two germline ends. Study-level points and caveats: Some TCR beta chains (roughly 160 of them) were listed as cytomegalovirus-associated. In a later analysis, at a false discovery rate of 0.05, over 15,000 TCR beta sequences matched HLA alleles. TRBV6-2, TRBV6-3 and other indistinguishable V segments were excluded.

13 Jbeta primers and 60 Vbeta primers were used for the PCR. Generated by immunoSEQ multiplex PCR, the TCRdb table keeps only in-frame clones and is missing some. This table holds 150,000 to 200,000 clones, approximately 80% found once. The chain recombines TRBV4-3 with TRBJ1-2; D unclear. This clonotype originated in a woman aged 25 to 39 in good health and CMV-seropositive. Sequenced input: PBMCs. The CDR3 DNA reads TGCGCCAGCAGCCCATCTTCAGGAAACCCCTATGGCTACACCTTC. It encodes CASSPSSGNPYGYTF.